The rows below give T cell receptor beta chains drawn from one sample of a study of blood T cell repertoires in COVID-19. Profiling relied on immunoSEQ multiplex PCR, and the TCRdb table lists in-frame clones only, not all of them. In the table there are about 55,000 clones, approximately 85% of which are singletons. Input material: peripheral blood. All receptors come from a human donor in a cohort sampled during active COVID-19. Both conserved end residues are part of each CDR3. Size values are once, few and many counts, or a class for expanded clones, and some rows have none.

TRBJ2-1 NA TRBV7-3 CASSSRGLADNNEQFF
TRBJ1-2 NA TRBV9 CASSVAGQEANYGYTF
TRBJ2-2 NA TRBV7-3 CASSLKKGTSGRSNTGELFF
TRBJ2-5 NA TRBV7-2 CASSPNLGQQETQYF
TRBJ2-2 NA TRBV5-4 CASSFGTGRTGELFF
TRBJ2-7 NA TRBV7-2 CASSLYRTSEQYF
TRBJ2-7 NA TRBV11-2 CASSPGGAIYEQYF
TRBJ1-4 NA TRBV5-8 CASSFSGSNEKLFF
TRBJ1-6 NA TRBV2 CASSELGSRSPLHF
TRBJ2-7 NA TRBV7-2 CASSSDTTYEQYF
TRBJ2-7 once TRBV23-1 CASSQRADCWPLSYEQYF
TRBJ2-5 NA TRBV4-2 CASSTVPEETQYF
TRBJ1-1 NA TRBV3-1/TRBV3-2 CASSQDPNRGPRGCTEAFF
TRBJ2-7 NA TRBV24-1 CATSDGGEYEQYF
TRBJ1-1 NA TRBV12-3/TRBV12-4 CASRGWTGGEAFF
TRBJ1-1 NA TRBV28 CASSLLGGTEAFF
TRBJ1-5 few TRBV28 CASSLGGQDPKPQHF
TRBJ2-5 NA TRBV7-8 CASTRPGLASQETQYF
TRBJ1-5 few TRBV5-1 CASSPGQGGGQPQHF
TRBJ1-2 NA TRBV19 CASSGTANYGYTF
TRBJ1-6 NA TRBV6-2/TRBV6-3 CASSYSAGGSYNSPLHF
TRBJ2-1 NA TRBV30 CAWSYSAGEQFF
TRBJ1-4 NA TRBV28 CASRGDREANEKLFF
TRBJ2-3 NA TRBV4-3 CASSQEPSGRPLTDTQYF
TRBJ1-6 NA TRBV28 CALRRQAENSPLHF
TRBJ1-2 NA TRBV28 CASSIPNRGDYGYTF
TRBJ2-1 NA TRBV13 CASQGINNEQFF
TRBJ2-1 NA TRBV29-1 CSVVAGAGGYNEQFF
TRBJ2-5 NA TRBV7-3 CASSPGSGETQYF
TRBJ1-2 NA TRBV30 CAWSSYTGTGNGYTF
TRBJ2-5 NA TRBV19 CASSLGETQYF
TRBJ2-7 NA TRBV25-1 CASTPGTPGEQYF
TRBJ2-6 NA TRBV5-4 CASSQGLAGSGANVLTF
TRBJ1-6 once TRBV28 CASSRRAGGNSPLHF
TRBJ2-1 NA TRBV10-1 CASSPGSNEQFF
TRBJ2-2 once TRBV5-1 CASSLFGTGELFF
TRBJ2-7 NA TRBV7-9 CASSPSSGEQYF
TRBJ2-2 NA TRBV12-3/TRBV12-4 CAEGAANTGELFF
TRBJ1-5 NA TRBV28 CASIPGRGGSNQPQHF
TRBJ2-1 NA TRBV7-2 CASSPVGTTSYNEQFF
TRBJ1-4 NA TRBV19 CASSMRDRFEKLFF
TRBJ2-3 NA TRBV27 CASSLLGQGEYF
TRBJ2-4 NA TRBV6-6 CASSSPLTRTNIQYF
TRBJ2-7 NA TRBV9 CASSERSGRWYEQYF
TRBJ2-7 once TRBV11-3 CASSSGLADLYEQYF
TRBJ2-1 NA TRBV5-6 CASSSLGGTSMSEQFF
TRBJ2-4 NA TRBV5-5 CASSFSPALAKNIQYF
TRBJ2-7 NA TRBV30 CAWSVSGFGLAGLLYEQYF
TRBJ2-3 once TRBV30 CAWIGAGMNTQYF
TRBJ2-7 NA TRBV27 CASSPPGQPYEQYF
TRBJ2-1 NA TRBV11-3 CASSSGQGSYNEQFF
TRBJ1-1 NA TRBV9 CASSADLSTEAFF
TRBJ2-1 once TRBV19 CASTHPRTGGNDEQFF
TRBJ2-1 NA TRBV29-1 CSVGGTVPSSYNEQFF
TRBJ2-3 NA TRBV4-2 CASSQAQAEGTDTQYF
TRBJ1-5 once TRBV28 CALKGGTANQPQHF
TRBJ2-3 NA TRBV7-2 CASSLPAGGPADTQYF
TRBJ1-1 NA TRBV7-3 CASSEQEGTEAFF
TRBJ1-6 NA TRBV28 CASSPRDRINSPLHF